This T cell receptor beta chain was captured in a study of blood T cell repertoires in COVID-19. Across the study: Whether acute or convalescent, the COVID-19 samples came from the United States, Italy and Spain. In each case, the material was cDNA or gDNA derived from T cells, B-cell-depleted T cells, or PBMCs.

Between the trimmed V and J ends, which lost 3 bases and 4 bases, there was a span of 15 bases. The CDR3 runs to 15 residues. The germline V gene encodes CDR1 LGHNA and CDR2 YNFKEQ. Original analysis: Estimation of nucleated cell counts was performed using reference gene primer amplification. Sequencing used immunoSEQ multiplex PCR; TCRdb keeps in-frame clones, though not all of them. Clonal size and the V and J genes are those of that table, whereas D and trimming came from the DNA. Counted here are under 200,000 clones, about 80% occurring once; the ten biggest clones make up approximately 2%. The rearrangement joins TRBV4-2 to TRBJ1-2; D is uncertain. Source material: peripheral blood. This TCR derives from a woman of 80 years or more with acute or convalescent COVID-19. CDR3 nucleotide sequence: TGTGCCAGCAGCCATGCTGAGGCAAACGTCTATGGCTACACCTTC. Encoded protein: CASSHAEANVYGYTF.